The rows below give T cell receptor beta chains drawn from one sample of a study of tumor-infiltrating lymphocytes in primary liver carcinoma. MiXCR, applied by TCRdb to the multiplex PCR reads, yields one record per CDR3 protein. Here the sample spans a few hundred thousand distinct CDR3 sequences, 50% to 60% being singletons. The material sequenced was peripheral blood. These receptors were taken from a woman in her thirties with primary liver carcinoma and hepatitis B virus infection. The CDR3 runs from the conserved cysteine through the conserved F or W. The D gene is left open where the match is weak. Where a row states a size, it is once, few, many or the class of an expanded clone; other rows omit it.

len,d_gene,v_gene,j_gene,abundance,CDR3nt,CDR3aa
15,TRBD2,TRBV6-5,TRBJ2-3,.,TGTGCCAACAGTCCACTAGCGGTGAGCACAGATACGCAGTATTTC,CANSPLAVSTDTQYF
13,.,TRBV11-2,TRBJ2-2,.,TGTACCAGCGGCTCCTCAACTTCCGGGGAGCTGTTTTTT,CTSGSSTSGELFF
14,.,TRBV6-5,TRBJ1-6,few,TGTGCCAGCAGTTACTCGACGGTTGATTCACCCCTCCACTTT,CASSYSTVDSPLHF
16,TRBD2,TRBV11-2,TRBJ2-1,many,TGTGCCAGCAGCTTAGTCCCAGCGGGAAGTTACAATGAGCAGTTCTTC,CASSLVPAGSYNEQFF
15,.,TRBV20-1,TRBJ1-5,.,TGCAGTGCTGGACAATCAGGGGCGGCCGGATCGCCCCAGCATTTT,CSAGQSGAAGSPQHF
15,TRBD2,TRBV5-8,TRBJ2-3,.,TGTGCCAGCAGCTTACTGGGTCGGGAGGCAGTTACGCAGTATTTT,CASSLLGREAVTQYF
15,TRBD2,TRBV5-6,TRBJ2-7,.,TGTGCCATCAGCCCCCTGACTAGCGACTCCTACGAGCAGTACTTC,CAISPLTSDSYEQYF
15,TRBD2,TRBV29-1,TRBJ2-3,few,TGCAGCGTTACCCAAGCTAGCGGGAGGACAGATACGCAGTATTTT,CSVTQASGRTDTQYF
12,.,TRBV11-2,TRBJ1-1,.,TGTGCCAACAGCTCACCCTCCGGAGGGGCTTTCTTT,CANSSPSGGAFF
13,.,TRBV2,TRBJ2-2,.,TGTGCCAGCAGTGTACGAGGGGGGCTGGAGCTGTTTTTT,CASSVRGGLELFF
15,TRBD2,TRBV13,TRBJ2-7,few,TGTGCCAGCAGCTTAGATGGAGCGGGGGGCTACGAGCAGTACTTC,CASSLDGAGGYEQYF
15,TRBD1,TRBV4-2,TRBJ2-1,.,TGTGCCAGCAGCCGAGACAGGGGTTCCCCAAATGAGCAGTTCTTC,CASSRDRGSPNEQFF
11,.,TRBV7-9,TRBJ2-7,once,TGTGCCAGCAGCTCGCAGACTAGAAAGTACTTC,CASSSQTRKYF
17,TRBD2,TRBV7-8,TRBJ2-1,.,TGTGCGAGCAGCTTGGGTGGACTAGTGGATAAATACAATGAGCAGTTCTTC,CASSLGGLVDKYNEQFF
14,.,TRBV29-1,TRBJ2-2,.,TGCAGCGCGACAGTATCCAGGGACACCGGGGAGCTGTTTTTT,CSATVSRDTGELFF
16,.,TRBV13,TRBJ2-1,.,TGTGCCAGCAGCACAAGCGCCCAAGGTAACCGCAATGAGCAGTTCTTC,CASSTSAQGNRNEQFF
15,.,TRBV7-9,TRBJ2-3,.,TGTGCCAGCAGCCCCGGGGTTACAGTAGCCGATACGCAGTATTTT,CASSPGVTVADTQYF
13,.,TRBV28,TRBJ2-7,.,TGTGCCAGCAGCCTCGACTGGTCCTACGAGCAGTACTTC,CASSLDWSYEQYF
20,TRBD2,TRBV7-9,TRBJ2-1,.,TGTGCCAGCAGCTTAGTTACAGGACTAGCGGGAGACGCGGCCTGGGTTGAGCAGTTCTTC,CASSLVTGLAGDAAWVEQFF
13,.,TRBV4-1,TRBJ2-4,.,TGCGCCAGCAGCCAAGATATCAGAAGCATTCAGTACTTC,CASSQDIRSIQYF
15,TRBD1,TRBV4-1,TRBJ2-7,.,TGCGCCAGCAGCCGGGACAGGGGGACTTTCGACAAGCAGTACTTC,CASSRDRGTFDKQYF
14,.,TRBV5-4,TRBJ2-4,once,TGTGCCAGCAGCTTGGCTGGGAGGTCAGACATTCAGTACTTC,CASSLAGRSDIQYF
15,TRBD2,TRBV28,TRBJ2-3,few,TGTGCCAGCACTCGGACTAGCTGGGTGACAGATGCGCACTATTTT,CASTRTSWVTDAHYF